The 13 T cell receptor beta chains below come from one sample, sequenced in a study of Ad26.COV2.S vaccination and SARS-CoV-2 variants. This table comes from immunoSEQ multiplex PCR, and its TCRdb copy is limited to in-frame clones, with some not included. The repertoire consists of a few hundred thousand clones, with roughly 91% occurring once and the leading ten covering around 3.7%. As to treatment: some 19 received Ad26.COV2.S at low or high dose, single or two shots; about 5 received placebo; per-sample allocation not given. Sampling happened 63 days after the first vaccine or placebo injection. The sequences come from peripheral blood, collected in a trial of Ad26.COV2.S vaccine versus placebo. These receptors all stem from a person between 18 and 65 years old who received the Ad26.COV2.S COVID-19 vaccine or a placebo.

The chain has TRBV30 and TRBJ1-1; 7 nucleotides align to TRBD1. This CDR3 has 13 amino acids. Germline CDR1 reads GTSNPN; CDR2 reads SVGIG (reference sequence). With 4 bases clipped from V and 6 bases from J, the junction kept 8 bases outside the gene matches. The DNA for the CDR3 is TGTGCCTGGAACATTGCAGGGGGAGCTGAAGCTTTCTTT. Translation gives CAWNIAGGAEAFF.

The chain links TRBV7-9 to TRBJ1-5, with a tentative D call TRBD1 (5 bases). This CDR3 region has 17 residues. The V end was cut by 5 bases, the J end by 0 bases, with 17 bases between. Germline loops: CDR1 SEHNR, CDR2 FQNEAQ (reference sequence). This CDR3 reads CASSLRTTEVSNQPQHF. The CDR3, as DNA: TGTGCCAGCAGCCTACGCACGACAGAGGTTAGCAATCAGCCCCAGCATTTT.

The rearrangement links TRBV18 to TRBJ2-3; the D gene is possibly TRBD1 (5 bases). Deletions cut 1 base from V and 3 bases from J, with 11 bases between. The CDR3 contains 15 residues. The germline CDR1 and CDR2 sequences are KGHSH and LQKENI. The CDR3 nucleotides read TGTGCCAGCTCACCACAGGGGATAGGGACAGATACGCAGTATTTT. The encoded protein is CASSPQGIGTDTQYF.

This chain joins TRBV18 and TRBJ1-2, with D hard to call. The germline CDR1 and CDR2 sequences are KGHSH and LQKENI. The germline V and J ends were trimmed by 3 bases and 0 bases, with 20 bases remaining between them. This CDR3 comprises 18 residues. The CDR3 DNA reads TGTGCCAGCTCACCGATGTACGGTTCGGACCTACCTAACTATGGCTACACCTTC. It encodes CASSPMYGSDLPNYGYTF.

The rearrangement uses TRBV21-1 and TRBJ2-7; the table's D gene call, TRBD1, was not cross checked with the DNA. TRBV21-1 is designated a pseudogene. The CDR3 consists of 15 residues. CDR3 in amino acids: CASSTRQGDFYEQYF. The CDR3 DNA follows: TGTGCCAGCAGCACCCGACAGGGTGATTTTTACGAGCAGTACTTC.

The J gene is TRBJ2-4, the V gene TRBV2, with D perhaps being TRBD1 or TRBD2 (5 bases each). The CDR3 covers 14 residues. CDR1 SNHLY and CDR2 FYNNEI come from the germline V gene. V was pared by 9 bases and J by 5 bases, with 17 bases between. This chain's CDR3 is CARSNLGTQNIQYF. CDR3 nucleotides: TGTGCCAGAAGTAATCTCGGGACCCAAAACATTCAGTACTTC. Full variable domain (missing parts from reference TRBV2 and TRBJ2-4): EPEVTQTPSHQVTQMGQEVILRCVPISNHLYFYWYRQILGQKVEFLVSFYNNEISEKSEIFDDQFSVERPDGSNFTLKIRSTKLEDSAMYFCARSNLGTQNIQYFGAGTRLSVL.

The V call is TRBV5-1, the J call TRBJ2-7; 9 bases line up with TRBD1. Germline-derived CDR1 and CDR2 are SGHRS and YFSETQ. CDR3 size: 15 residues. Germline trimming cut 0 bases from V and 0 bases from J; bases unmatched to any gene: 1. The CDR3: CASSLETGGSYEQYF. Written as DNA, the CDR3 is TGCGCCAGCAGCTTGGAGACAGGGGGCTCCTACGAGCAGTACTTC.

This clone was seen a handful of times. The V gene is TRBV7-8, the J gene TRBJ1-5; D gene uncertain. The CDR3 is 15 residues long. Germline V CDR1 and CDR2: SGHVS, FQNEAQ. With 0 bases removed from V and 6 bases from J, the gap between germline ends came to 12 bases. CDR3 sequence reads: CASSLALVRGQPQHF. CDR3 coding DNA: TGTGCCAGCAGCTTAGCGCTTGTGAGAGGTCAGCCCCAGCATTTT.

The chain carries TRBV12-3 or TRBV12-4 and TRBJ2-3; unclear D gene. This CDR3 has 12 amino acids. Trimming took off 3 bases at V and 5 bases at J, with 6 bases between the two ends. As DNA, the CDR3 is TGTGCCAGCAGTTTTTTTGTAGATACGCAGTATTTT. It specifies CASSFFVDTQYF.

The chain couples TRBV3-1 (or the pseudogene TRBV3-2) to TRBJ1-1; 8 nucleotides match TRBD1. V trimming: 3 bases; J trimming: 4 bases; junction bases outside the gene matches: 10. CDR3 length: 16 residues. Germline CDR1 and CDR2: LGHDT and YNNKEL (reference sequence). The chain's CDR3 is CASSHYVQGASTEAFF. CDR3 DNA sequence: TGTGCCAGCAGCCACTATGTCCAGGGGGCAAGCACTGAAGCTTTCTTT.

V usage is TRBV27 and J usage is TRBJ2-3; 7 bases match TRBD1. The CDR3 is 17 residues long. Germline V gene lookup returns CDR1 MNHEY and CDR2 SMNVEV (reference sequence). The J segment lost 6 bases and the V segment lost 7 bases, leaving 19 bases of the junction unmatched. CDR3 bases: TGTGCCAGCACCTTACTGTCGGACAGGAGTAGTCGCGATACGCAGTATTTT. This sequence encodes CASTLLSDRSSRDTQYF.

The CDR3 coding sequence is TGTGCCAGCAGTTCCACAGGGGGCTTTTTTTACGAGCAGTACTTC. This gives the protein CASSSTGGFFYEQYF. The genes are TRBV28 and TRBJ2-7; TRBD1 matches at 9 bases. The CDR3 contains 15 residues. Germline values: CDR1 MDHEN, CDR2 SYDVKM. The ends lost 4 bases at V and 4 bases at J; junction bases unmatched: 8.

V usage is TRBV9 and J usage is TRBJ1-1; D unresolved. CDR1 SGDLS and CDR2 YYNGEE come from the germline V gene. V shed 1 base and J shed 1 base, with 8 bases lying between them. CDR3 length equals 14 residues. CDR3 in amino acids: CASSVFDRNTEAFF. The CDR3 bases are TGTGCCAGCAGCGTATTCGATAGGAACACTGAAGCTTTCTTT.